This T cell receptor (beta chain) appears in the sequencing data of a study of cytomegalovirus exposure and HLA in healthy donors. About this clone itself: Antigen: not known.

The CDR3 consists of 11 residues. V lost 0 bases to trimming and J lost 7 bases, with 6 bases between them. Germline loops: CDR1 DFQATT, CDR2 SNEGSKA (reference sequence). Study observations and caveats: Researchers catalogued roughly 150 TCR beta chains as cytomegalovirus-associated. Presence/absence analysis assumed near-uniform sequencing depth across donors. Upon later analysis, HLA-associated TCR beta chains proved more clonally expanded than other, equally common chains. The only immune exposure information that was available was CMV serostatus.

This PCR relied on a set of 60 Vbeta primers and 13 Jbeta primers. Assay: immunoSEQ multiplex PCR; the TCRdb copy retains only in-frame clones and omits some. The table has hundreds of thousands of clones, about 83% seen once. The clonotype was recovered from a girl aged 10 to 17 in good health and CMV-seronegative. The genes are TRBV20-1 and TRBJ1-1, with D uncertain. Sequencing input: PBMCs. Written as DNA, the CDR3 is TGCAGTGCTAGAGATTCCCTTGAAGCTTTCTTT. This gives the protein CSARDSLEAFF.